This TCR beta chain emerged from a study of Graves' ophthalmopathy and Graves' hyperthyroidism. This clonotype was recorded at least ten times. Scientists amplified the TCR beta CDR3 regions from RNA transcripts. HTBI primers served in a first-round RT-PCR, which a second-round multiplex PCR followed. TCRdb re-called the multiplex PCR reads with MiXCR, one entry per CDR3 protein. This table holds about 340,000 distinct CDR3 sequences, about 17% found once. This CDR3 has 14 amino acids. Germline V gene data show CDR1 as ENHRY and CDR2 as SYGVKD. Trimming left V 10 bases short and J 8 bases short, with 23 bases between.

The source of this sequence is an adult man with Graves' ophthalmopathy. The chain joins TRBV10-3 to TRBJ1-2; possible D gene TRBD1, 6 bases. What was sequenced was peripheral blood. CDR3 in DNA: TGTGCCACTCGGCTAGGGGGGGCGAGTGAGGGCTACACCTTC. It codes for CATRLGGASEGYTF.